The present T cell receptor (beta chain) was sequenced within a study of blood T cell repertoires in COVID-19. The CDR3 extends over 13 amino acids. The germline V and J ends were trimmed by 8 bases and 3 bases, with 16 bases remaining between them. Germline assignment: CDR1 SQVTM and CDR2 ANQGSEA. Here immunoSEQ multiplex PCR was the method, and the copy in TCRdb shows in-frame clones only, minus some. This sample has about 190,000 clones, with 65% to 85% found just once. Sequenced input: PBMCs or T cells enriched from blood (not recorded which). The receptor was isolated from a young woman who had recovered from COVID-19. This chain connects TRBV29-1 to TRBJ1-1; D is undetermined. In DNA form, the CDR3 reads TGCAGCATAACCCCGGGGAGCGACACTGAAGCTTTCTTT. Its translation: CSITPGSDTEAFF.